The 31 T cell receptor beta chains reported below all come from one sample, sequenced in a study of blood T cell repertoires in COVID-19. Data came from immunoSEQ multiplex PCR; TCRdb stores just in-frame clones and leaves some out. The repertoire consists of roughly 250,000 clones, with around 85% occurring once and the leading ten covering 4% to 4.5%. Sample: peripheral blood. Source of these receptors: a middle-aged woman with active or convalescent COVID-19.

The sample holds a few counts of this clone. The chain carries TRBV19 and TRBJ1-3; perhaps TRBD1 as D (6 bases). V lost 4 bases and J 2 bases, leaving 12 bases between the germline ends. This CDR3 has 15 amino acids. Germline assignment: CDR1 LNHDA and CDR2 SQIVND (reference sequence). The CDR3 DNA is TGTGCCAGTAGTAACAGGGTAGGAACTGGAAACACCATATATTTT. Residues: CASSNRVGTGNTIYF. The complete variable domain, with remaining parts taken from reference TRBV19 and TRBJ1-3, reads DGGITQSPKYLFRKEGQNVTLSCEQNLNHDAMYWYRQDPGQGLRLIYYSQIVNDFQKGDIAEGYSVSREKKESFPLTVTSAQKNPTAFYLCASSNRVGTGNTIYFGEGSWLTVV.

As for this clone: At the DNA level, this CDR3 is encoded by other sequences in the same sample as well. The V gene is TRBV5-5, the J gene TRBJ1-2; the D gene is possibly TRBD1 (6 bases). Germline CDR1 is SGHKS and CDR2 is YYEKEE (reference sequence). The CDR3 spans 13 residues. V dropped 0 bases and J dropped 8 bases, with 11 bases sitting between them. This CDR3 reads CASSLEGRGGYTF. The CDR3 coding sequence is TGTGCCAGCAGCTTGGAGGGGAGGGGGGGCTACACCTTC.

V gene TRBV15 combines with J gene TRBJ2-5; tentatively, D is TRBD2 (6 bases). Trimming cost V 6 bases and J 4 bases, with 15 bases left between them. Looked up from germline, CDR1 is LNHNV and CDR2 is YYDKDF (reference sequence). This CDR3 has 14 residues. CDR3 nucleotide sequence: TGTGCCACCAGAGATGCGGCGGGGTCAGAGACCCAGTACTTC. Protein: CATRDAAGSETQYF.

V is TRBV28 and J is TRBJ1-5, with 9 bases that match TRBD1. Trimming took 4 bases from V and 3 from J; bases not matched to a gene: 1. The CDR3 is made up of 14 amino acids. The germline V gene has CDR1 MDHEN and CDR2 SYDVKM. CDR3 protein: CASSYRGLNQPQHF. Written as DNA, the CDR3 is TGTGCCAGCAGTTACAGGGGGCTCAATCAGCCCCAGCATTTT.

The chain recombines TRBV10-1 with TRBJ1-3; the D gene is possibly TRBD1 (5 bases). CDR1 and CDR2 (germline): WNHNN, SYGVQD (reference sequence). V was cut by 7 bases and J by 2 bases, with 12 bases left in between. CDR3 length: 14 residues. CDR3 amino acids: CASIGTLAGNTIYF. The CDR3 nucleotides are TGCGCCAGCATCGGGACTTTAGCTGGAAACACCATATATTTT.

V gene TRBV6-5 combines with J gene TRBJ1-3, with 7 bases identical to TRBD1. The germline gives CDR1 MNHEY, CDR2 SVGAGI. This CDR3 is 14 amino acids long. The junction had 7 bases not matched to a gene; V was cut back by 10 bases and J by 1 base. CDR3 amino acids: CANGDSYSGNTIYF. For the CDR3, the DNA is TGTGCCAATGGGGACAGCTATTCTGGAAACACCATATATTTT.

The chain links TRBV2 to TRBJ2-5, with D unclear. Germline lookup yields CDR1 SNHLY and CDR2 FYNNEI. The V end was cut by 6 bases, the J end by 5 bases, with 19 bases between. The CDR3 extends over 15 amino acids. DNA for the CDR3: TGTGCCAGCAGCCGCCCGGGTCCTCATGGGGAGACCCAGTACTTC. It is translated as CASSRPGPHGETQYF.

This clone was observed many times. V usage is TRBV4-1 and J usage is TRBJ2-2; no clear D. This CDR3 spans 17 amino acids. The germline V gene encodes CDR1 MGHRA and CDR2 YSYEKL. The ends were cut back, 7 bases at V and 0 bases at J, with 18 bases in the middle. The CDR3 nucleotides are TGCGCCAGCACCCCTTCCCCGCTAAGTCCGAACACCGGGGAGCTGTTTTTT. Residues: CASTPSPLSPNTGELFF.

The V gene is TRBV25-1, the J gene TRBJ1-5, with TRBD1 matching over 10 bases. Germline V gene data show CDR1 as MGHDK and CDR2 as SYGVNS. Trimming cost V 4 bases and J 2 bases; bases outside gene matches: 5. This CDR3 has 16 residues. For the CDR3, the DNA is TGTGCCAGCAGTGCATCCGGGACAGGGGGCAATCAGCCCCAGCATTTT. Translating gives CASSASGTGGNQPQHF. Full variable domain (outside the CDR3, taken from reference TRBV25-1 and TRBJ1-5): EADIYQTPRYLVIGTGKKITLECSQTMGHDKMYWYQQDPGMELHLIHYSYGVNSTEKGDLSSESTVSRIRTEHFPLTLESARPSHTSQYLCASSASGTGGNQPQHFGDGTRLSIL.

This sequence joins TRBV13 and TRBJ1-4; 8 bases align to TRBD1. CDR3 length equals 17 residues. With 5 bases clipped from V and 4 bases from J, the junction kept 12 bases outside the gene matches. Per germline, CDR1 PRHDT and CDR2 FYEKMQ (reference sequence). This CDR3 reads CASSAWGRGPVNEKLFF. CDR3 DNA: TGTGCCAGCAGCGCCTGGGGCAGGGGGCCCGTTAATGAAAAACTGTTTTTT.

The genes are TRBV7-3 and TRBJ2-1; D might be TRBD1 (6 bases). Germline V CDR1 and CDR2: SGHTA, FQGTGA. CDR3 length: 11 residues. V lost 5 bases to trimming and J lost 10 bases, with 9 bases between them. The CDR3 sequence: CASSQGGEQFF. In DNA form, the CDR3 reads TGTGCCAGCAGCCAAGGGGGAGAGCAGTTCTTC.

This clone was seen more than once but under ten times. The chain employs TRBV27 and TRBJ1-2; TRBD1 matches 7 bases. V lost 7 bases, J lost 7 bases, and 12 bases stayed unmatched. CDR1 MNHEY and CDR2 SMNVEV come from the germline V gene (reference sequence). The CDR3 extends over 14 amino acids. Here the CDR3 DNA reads TGTGCCAGCATCCCTCGAACAGGGGAGGTTGGCTACACCTTC. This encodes CASIPRTGEVGYTF.

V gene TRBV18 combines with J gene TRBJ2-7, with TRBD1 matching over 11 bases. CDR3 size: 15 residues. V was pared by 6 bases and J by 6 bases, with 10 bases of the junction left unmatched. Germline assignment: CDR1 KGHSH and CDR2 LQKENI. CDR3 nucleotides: TGTGCCAGCTCCCTACGTGGACAGGGGGCTTCCGAGCAGTACGTC. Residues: CASSLRGQGASEQYV.

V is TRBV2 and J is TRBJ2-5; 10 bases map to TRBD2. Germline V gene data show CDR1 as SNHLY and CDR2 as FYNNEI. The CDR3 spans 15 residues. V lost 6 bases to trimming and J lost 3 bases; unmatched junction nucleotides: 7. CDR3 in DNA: TGTGCCAGCAGGGCCACTAGCGGGGTTAAAGAGACCCAGTACTTC. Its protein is CASRATSGVKETQYF.

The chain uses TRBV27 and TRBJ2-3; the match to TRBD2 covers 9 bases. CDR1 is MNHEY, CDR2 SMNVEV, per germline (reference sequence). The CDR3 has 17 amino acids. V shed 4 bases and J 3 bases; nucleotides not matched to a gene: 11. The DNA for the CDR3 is TGTGCCAGCAGTTCGGGCCTAGCTAGCGGGGTGACAGATACGCAGTATTTT. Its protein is CASSSGLASGVTDTQYF.

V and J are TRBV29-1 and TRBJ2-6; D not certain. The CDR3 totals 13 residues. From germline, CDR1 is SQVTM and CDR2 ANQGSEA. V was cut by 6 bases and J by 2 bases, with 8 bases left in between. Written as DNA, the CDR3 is TGCAGCGTACGGTCCGCTGGGGCCAACGTCCTGACTTTC. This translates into CSVRSAGANVLTF.

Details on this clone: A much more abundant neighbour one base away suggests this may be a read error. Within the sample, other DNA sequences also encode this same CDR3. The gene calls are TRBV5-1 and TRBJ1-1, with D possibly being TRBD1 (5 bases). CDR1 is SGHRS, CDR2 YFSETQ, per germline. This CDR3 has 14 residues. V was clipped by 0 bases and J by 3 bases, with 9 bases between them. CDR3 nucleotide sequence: TGCGCCAGCAGCTTGGCGGGGGGGTACACTGAAGCTTTCTTT. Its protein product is CASSLAGGYTEAFF. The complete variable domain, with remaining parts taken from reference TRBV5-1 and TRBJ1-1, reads KAGVTQTPRYLIKTRGQQVTLSCSPISGHRSVSWYQQTPGQGLQFLFEYFSETQRNKGNFPGRFSGRQFSNSRSEMNVSTLELGDSALYLCASSLAGGYTEAFFGQGTRLTVV.

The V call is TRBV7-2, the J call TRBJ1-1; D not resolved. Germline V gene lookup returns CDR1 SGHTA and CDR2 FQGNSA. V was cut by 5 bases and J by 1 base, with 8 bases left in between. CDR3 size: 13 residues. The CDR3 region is CASSSHGNTEAFF. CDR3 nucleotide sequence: TGTGCCAGCAGCAGTCACGGGAACACTGAAGCTTTCTTT.

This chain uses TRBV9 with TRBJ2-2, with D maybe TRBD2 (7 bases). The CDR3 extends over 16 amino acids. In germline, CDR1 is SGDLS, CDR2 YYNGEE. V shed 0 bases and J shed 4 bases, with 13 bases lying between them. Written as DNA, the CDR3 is TGTGCCAGCAGCGTAGGGATAGGGGGGGCCACCGGGGAGCTGTTTTTT. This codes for CASSVGIGGATGELFF.

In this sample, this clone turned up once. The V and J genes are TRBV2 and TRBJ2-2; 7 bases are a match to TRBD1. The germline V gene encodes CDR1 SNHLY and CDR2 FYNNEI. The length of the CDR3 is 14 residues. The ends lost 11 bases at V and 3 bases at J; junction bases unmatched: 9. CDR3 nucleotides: TGTGCCGGGGCCGGGACAGAAGACACCGGGGAGCTGTTTTTT. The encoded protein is CAGAGTEDTGELFF.

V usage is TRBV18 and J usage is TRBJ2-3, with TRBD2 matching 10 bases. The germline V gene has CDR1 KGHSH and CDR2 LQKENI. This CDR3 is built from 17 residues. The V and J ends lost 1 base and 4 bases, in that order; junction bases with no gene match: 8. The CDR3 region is CASSPRTLAGAPDTQYF. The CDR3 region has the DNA TGTGCCAGCTCACCACGGACTCTAGCGGGGGCCCCAGATACGCAGTATTTT.

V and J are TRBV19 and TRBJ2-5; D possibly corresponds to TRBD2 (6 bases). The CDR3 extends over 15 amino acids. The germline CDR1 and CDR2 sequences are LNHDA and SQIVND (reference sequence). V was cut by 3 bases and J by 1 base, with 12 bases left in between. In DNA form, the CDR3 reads TGTGCCAGTAGTATGAGGGGACTCCCCCAAGAGACCCAGTACTTC. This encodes CASSMRGLPQETQYF.

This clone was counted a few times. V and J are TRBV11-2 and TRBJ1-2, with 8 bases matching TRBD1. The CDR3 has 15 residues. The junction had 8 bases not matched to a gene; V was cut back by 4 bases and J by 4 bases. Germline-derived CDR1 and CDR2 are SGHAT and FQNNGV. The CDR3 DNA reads TGTGCCAGCAGCTCCCGGACAGGGAATACCTATGGCTACACCTTC. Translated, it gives CASSSRTGNTYGYTF. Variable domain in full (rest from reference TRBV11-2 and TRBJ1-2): EAGVAQSPRYKIIEKRQSVAFWCNPISGHATLYWYQQILGQGPKLLIQFQNNGVVDDSQLPKDRFSAERLKGVDSTLKIQPAKLEDSAVYLCASSSRTGNTYGYTFGSGTRLTVV.

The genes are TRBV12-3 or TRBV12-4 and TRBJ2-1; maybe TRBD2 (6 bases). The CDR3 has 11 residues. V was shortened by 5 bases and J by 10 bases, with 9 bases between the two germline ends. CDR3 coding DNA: TGTGCCAGCAGTATGGACTACGAGCAGTTCTTC. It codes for CASSMDYEQFF.

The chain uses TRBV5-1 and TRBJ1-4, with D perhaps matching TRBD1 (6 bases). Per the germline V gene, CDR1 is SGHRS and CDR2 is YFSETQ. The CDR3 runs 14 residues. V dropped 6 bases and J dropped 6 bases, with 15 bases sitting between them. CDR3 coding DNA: TGCGCCAGCACCCCAGACGGGGGGCATGAAAAACTGTTTTTT. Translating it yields CASTPDGGHEKLFF.

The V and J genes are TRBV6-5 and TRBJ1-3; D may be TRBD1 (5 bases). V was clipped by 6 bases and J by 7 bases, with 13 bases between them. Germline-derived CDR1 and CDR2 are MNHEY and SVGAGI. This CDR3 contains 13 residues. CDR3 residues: CASSQGTWNTIYF. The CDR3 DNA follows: TGTGCCAGCAGCCAGGGCACGTGGAACACCATATATTTT.

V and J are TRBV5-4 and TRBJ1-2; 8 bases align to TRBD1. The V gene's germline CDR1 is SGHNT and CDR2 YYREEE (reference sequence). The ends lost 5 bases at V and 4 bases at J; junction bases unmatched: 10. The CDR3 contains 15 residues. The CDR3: CASRSADRATYGYTF. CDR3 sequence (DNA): TGTGCCAGCAGGTCCGCGGACAGGGCTACCTATGGCTACACCTTC.

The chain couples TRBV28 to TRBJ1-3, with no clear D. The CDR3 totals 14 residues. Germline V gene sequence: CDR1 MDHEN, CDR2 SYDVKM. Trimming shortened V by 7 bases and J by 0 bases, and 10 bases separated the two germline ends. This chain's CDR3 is CASIRGSSGNTIYF. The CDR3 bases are TGTGCCAGCATCCGAGGGAGCTCTGGAAACACCATATATTTT.

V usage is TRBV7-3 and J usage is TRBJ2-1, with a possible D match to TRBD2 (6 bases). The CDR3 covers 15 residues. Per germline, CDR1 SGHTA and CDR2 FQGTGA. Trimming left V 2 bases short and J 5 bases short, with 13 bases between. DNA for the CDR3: TGTGCCAGCAGCTTATCGGGACTTTCAGACAATGAGCAGTTCTTC. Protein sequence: CASSLSGLSDNEQFF.

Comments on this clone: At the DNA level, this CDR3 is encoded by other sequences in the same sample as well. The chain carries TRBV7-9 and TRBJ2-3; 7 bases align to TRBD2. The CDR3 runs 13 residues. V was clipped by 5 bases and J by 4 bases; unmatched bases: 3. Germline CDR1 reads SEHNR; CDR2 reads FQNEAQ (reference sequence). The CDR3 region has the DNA TGTGCCAGCAGCCAGGGAGGGGCAGATACGCAGTATTTT. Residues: CASSQGGADTQYF.

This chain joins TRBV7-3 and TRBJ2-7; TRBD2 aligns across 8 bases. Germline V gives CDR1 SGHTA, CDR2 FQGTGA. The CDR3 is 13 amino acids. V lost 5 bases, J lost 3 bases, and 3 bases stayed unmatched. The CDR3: CASSESGGYEQYF. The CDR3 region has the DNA TGTGCCAGCAGCGAGAGCGGGGGCTACGAGCAGTACTTC.